This TCR beta chain is drawn from a study of shared clonotypes between healthy human individuals. General observations from the study: Against clonotypes common to all four donors, non-shared ones had lower generation probabilities.

In the case of this clone: Its antigen is unknown.

This CDR3 spans 15 amino acids. Germline lookup yields CDR1 SGHRS and CDR2 YFSETQ. V lost 0 bases to trimming and J lost 2 bases, with 12 bases between them. At a deep level, the assay was run. The authors' processing: There were no quality scores in the junction-only immunoSEQ sequences, so filtering differed. TCRdb's copy holds only in-frame clones and misses some; the assay was immunoSEQ multiplex PCR. V, J and clone size are taken as reported in that table, and D and trimming were inferred from the DNA itself. The sample lists roughly 2 million clones; 90% to 95% were seen once. Input material: naive CD4+ T cells sorted from blood. Subset in this sample: CD45RA+ positively selected. The chain joins TRBV5-1 to TRBJ2-7, with D possibly TRBD2 on 5 matching bases. The TCR originated in a man aged 18 to 29 in good health. CDR3 residues: CASSLVSGNPYEQYF. The CDR3 DNA is TGCGCCAGCAGCTTGGTCTCCGGGAATCCCTACGAGCAGTACTTC.